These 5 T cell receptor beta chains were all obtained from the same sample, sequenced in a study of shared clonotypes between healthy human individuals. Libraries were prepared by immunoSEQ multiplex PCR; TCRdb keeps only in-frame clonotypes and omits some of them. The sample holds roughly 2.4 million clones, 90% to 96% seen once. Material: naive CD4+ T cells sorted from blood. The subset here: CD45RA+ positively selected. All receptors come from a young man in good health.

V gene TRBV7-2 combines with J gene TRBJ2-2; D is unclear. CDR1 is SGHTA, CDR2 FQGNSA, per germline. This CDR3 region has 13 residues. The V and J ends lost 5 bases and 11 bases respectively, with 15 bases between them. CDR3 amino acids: CASSPITVGELFF. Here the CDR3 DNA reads TGTGCCAGCAGCCCGATAACAGTGGGCGAGCTGTTTTTT. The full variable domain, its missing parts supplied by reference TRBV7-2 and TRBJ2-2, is GAGVSQSPSNKVTEKGKDVELRCDPISGHTALYWYRQSLGQGLEFLIYFQGNSAPDKSGLPSDRFSAERTGGSVSTLTIQRTQQEDSAVYLCASSPITVGELFFGEGSRLTVL.

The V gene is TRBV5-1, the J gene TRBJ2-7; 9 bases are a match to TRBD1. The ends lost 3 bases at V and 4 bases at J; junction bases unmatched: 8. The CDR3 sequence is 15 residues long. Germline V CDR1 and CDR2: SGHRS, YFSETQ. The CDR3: CASSWLQGAGYEQYF. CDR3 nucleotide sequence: TGCGCCAGCAGCTGGCTACAGGGGGCAGGTTACGAGCAGTACTTC.

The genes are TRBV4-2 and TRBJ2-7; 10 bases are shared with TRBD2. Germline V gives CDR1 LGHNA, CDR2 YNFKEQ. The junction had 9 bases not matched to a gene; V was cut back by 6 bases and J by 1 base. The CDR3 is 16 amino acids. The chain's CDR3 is CASSLNILAGSYEQYF. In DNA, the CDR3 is TGTGCCAGCAGTCTGAACATACTAGCGGGGTCCTACGAGCAGTACTTC.

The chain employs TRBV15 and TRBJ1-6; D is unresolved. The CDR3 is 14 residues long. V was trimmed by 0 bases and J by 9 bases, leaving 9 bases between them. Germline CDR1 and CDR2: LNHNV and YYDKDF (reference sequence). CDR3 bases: TGTGCCACCAGCAGAGACCTGGACGGTTCACCCCTCCACTTT. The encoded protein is CATSRDLDGSPLHF.

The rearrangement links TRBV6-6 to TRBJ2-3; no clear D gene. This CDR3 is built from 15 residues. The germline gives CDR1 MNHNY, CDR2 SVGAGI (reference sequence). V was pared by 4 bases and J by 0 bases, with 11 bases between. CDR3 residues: CASSFIAASTDTQYF. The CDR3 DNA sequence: TGTGCCAGCAGTTTCATAGCAGCTAGCACAGATACGCAGTATTTT.